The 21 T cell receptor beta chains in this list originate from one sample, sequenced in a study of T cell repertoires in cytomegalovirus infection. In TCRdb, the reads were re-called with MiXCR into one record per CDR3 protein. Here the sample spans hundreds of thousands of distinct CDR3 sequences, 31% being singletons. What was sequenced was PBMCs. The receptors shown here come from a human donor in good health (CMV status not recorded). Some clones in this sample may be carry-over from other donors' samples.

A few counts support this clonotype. The CDR3 loop reads CASSQAPTSGLTTDTQYF. The CDR3 coding sequence is TGCGCCAGCAGCCAAGCCCCAACTAGCGGGCTTACCACAGATACGCAGTATTTT. V and J are TRBV4-3 and TRBJ2-3; 9 nucleotides line up with TRBD2. This CDR3 is 18 amino acids long. The V gene's germline CDR1 is LGHNA and CDR2 YSLEER. J was trimmed by 2 bases and V by 1 base; bases with no gene match: 10.

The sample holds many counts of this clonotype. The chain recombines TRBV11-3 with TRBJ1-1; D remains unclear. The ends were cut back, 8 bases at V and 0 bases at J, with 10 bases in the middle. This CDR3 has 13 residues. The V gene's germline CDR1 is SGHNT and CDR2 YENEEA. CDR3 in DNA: TGTGCCAGCGGGCTGACGGTGAACACTGAAGCTTTCTTT. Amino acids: CASGLTVNTEAFF.

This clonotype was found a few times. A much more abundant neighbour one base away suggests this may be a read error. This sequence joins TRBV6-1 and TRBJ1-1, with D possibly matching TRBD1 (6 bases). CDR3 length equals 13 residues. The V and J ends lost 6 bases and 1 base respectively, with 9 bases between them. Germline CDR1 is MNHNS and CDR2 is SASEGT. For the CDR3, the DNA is TGTGCCAGCAGCGGGGGACAGAACACTGAAGCTTTCTTT. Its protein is CASSGGQNTEAFF.

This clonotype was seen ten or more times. The CDR3 is CASSFYRGNEQFF. DNA for the CDR3: TGTGCCAGCAGTTTTTACAGGGGCAATGAGCAGTTCTTC. The chain recombines TRBV12-3 or TRBV12-4 with TRBJ2-1, with 7 bases fitting TRBD1. This CDR3 contains 13 residues. Unmatched junction bases numbered 2, after V lost 3 bases and J lost 6 bases.

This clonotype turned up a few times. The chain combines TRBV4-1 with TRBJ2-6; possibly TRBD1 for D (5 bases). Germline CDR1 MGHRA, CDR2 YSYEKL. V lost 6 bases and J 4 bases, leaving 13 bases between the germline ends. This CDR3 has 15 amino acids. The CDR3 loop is CASSFQGSGANVLTF. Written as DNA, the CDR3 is TGCGCCAGCAGTTTCCAGGGATCCGGGGCCAACGTCCTGACTTTC.

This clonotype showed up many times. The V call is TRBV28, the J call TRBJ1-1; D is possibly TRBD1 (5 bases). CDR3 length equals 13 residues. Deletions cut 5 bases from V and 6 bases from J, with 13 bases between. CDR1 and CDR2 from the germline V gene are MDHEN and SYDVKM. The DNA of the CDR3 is TGTGCCAGCAGTCCTCAGTCGGGGGCTGAAGCTTTCTTT. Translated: CASSPQSGAEAFF.

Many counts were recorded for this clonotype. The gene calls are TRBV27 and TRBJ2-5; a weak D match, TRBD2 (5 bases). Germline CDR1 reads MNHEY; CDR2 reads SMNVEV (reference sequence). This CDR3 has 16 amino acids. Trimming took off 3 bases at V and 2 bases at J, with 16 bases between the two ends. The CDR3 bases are TGTGCCAGCAGTTTCTCACTAGTTTCCACTCAAGAGACCCAGTACTTC. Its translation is CASSFSLVSTQETQYF.

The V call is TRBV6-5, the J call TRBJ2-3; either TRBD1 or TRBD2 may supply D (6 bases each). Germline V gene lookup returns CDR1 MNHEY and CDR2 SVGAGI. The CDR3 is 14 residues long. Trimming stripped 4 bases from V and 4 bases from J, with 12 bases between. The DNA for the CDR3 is TGTGCCAGCAGTTGGGGGGCGCGAGCAGATACGCAGTATTTT. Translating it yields CASSWGARADTQYF.

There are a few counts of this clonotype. CDR3 coding DNA: TGTGCCAGCAGCTTGGAAACGGGACATGGCTACACCTTC. Amino acid sequence: CASSLETGHGYTF. This chain connects TRBV5-4 to TRBJ1-2; tentative D call: TRBD1 (5 bases). Trimming cost V 0 bases and J 6 bases, with 9 bases left between them. CDR3 length equals 13 residues. CDR1 SGHNT and CDR2 YYREEE come from the germline V gene (reference sequence).

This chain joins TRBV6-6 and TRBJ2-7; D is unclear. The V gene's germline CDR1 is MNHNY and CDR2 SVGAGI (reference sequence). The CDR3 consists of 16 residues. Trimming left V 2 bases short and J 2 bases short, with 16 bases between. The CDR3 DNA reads TGTGCCAGCAGTTACAGTCCATATCCAAGCGCCTACGAGCAGTACTTC. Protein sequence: CASSYSPYPSAYEQYF.

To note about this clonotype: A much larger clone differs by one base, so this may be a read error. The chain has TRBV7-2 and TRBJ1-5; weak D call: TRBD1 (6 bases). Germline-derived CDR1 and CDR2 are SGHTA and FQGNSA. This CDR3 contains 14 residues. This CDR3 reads CASSFLGGNQHQHF. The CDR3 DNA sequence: TGTGCCAGCAGCTTCCTGGGGGGCAATCAGCACCAGCATTTT.

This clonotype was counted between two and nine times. The CDR3 DNA reads TGTGCCAGCTCATCCAGAGGTGGTGAAAAACTGTTTTTT. Translation gives CASSSRGGEKLFF. V and J are TRBV18 and TRBJ1-4, with no clear D. From germline, CDR1 is KGHSH and CDR2 LQKENI. V lost 5 bases and J 7 bases, leaving 11 bases between the germline ends. This CDR3 has 13 amino acids. The full variable domain, with the rest looked up from reference TRBV18 and TRBJ1-4, is NAGVMQNPRHLVRRRGQEARLRCSPMKGHSHVYWYRQLPEEGLKFMVYLQKENIIDESGMPKERFSAEFPKEGPSILRIQQVVRGDSAAYFCASSSRGGEKLFFGSGTQLSVL.

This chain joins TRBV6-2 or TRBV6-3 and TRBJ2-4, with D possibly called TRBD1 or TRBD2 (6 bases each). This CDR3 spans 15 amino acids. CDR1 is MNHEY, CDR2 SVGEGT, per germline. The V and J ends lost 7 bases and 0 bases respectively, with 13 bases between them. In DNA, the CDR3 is TGTGCCAGCACTGCCGCGGGACAAGCCAAAAACATTCAGTACTTC. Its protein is CASTAAGQAKNIQYF.

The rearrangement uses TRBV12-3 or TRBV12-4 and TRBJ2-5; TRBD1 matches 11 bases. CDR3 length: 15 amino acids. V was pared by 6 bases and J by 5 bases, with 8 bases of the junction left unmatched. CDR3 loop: CASSLGQGVRETQYF. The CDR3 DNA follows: TGTGCCAGCAGCCTGGGACAGGGGGTTAGGGAGACCCAGTACTTC.

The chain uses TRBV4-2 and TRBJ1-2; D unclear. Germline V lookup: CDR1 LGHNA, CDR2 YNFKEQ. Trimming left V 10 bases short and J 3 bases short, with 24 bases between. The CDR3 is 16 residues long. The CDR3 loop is CAIIQDLSGGDYGYTF. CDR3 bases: TGTGCCATCATCCAAGATCTGAGTGGAGGCGACTATGGCTACACCTTC.

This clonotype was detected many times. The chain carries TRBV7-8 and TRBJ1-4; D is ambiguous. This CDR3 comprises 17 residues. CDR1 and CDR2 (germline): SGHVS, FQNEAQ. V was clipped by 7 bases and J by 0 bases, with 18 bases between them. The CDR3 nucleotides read TGTGCCAGCAACCCCCAGTTAGGCGCAGCAACTAATGAAAAACTGTTTTTT. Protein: CASNPQLGAATNEKLFF.

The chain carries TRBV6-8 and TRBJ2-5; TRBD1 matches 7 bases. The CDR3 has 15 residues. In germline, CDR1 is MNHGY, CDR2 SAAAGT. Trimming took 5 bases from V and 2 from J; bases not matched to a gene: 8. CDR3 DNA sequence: TGTGCCAGCAGTGTAACCGGGACAGCGCAAGAGACCCAGTACTTC. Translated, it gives CASSVTGTAQETQYF.

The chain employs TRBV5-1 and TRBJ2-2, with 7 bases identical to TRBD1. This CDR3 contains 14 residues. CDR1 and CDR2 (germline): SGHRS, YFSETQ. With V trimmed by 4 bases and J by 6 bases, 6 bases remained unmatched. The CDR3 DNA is TGCGCCAGCAGCCCGACAGGGTACGCCGGGGAGCTGTTTTTT. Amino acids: CASSPTGYAGELFF.

The CDR3 sequence: CASSVDVGGVTKQYF. The CDR3 nucleotides read TGTGCCAGCAGCGTAGATGTGGGCGGTGTAACTAAGCAGTATTTT. The chain employs TRBV7-4 and TRBJ2-3; D is undetermined. The germline gives CDR1 SGHVT, CDR2 SQSDAQ. V lost 5 bases, J lost 11 bases, and 23 bases lay in between. CDR3 length: 15 residues.

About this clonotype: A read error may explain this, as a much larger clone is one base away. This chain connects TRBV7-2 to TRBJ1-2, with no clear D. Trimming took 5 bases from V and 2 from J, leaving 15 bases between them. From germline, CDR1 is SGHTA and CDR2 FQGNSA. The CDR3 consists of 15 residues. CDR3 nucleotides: TGTGCCAGCAGCCCCCAGAAAGGGTCGAACTATGGCTACACCTTC. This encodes CASSPQKGSNYGYTF.

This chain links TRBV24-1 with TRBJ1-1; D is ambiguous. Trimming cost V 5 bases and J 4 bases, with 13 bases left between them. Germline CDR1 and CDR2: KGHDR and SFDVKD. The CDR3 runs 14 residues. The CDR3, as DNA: TGTGCCACCAGTGGAGGCAGCTACCTCACTGAAGCTTTCTTT. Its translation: CATSGGSYLTEAFF.